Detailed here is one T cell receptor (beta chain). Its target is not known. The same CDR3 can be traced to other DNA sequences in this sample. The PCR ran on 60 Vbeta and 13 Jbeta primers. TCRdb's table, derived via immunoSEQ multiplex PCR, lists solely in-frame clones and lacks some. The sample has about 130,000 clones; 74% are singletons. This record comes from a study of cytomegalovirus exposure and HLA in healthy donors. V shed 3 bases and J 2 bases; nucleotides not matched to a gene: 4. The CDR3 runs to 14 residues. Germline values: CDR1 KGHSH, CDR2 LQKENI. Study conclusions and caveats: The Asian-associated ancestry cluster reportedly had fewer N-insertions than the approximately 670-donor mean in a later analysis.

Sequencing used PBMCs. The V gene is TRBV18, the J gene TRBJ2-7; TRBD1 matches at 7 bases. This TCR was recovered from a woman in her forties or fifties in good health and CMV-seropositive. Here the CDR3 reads CASSPGTAAYEQYF. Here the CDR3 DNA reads TGTGCCAGCTCACCTGGGACAGCCGCCTACGAGCAGTACTTC.